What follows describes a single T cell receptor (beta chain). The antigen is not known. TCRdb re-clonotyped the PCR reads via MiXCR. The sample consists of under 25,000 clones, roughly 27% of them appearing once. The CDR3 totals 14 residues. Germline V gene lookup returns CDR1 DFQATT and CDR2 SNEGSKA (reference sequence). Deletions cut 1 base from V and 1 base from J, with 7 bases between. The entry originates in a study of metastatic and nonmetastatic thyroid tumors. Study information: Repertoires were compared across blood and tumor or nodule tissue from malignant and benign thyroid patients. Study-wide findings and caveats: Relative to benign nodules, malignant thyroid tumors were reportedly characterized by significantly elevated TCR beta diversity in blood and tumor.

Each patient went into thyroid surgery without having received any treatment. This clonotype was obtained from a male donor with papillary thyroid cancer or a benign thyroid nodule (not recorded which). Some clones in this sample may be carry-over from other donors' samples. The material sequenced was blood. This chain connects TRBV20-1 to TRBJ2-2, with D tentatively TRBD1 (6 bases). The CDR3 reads CSARGTVNTGELFF. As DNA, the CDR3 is TGCAGTGCTAGAGGGACAGTGAACACCGGGGAGCTGTTTTTT.